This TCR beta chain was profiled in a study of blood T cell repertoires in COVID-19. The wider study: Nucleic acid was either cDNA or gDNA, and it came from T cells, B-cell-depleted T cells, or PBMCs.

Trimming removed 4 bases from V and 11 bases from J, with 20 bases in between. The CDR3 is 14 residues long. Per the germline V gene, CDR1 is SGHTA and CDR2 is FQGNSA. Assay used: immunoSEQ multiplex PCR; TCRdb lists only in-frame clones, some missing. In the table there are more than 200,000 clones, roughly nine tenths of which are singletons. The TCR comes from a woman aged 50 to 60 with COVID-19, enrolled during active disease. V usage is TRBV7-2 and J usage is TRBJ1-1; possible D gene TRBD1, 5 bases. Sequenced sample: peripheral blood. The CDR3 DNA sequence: TGTGCCAGCAGCTCCCGGTTCGGCAGGGAGGACGCTTTCTTT. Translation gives CASSSRFGREDAFF.